A single sample gave rise to the 18 T cell receptor beta chains below, sequenced in a study of blood T cell repertoires in COVID-19. This table comes from immunoSEQ multiplex PCR, and its TCRdb copy is limited to in-frame clones, with some not included. The profile shows 200,000 to 250,000 clones, 81% of them singletons. Sequencing was performed on PBMCs or T cells enriched from blood (not recorded which). These receptors originate from a woman aged 45-65 years with acute COVID-19.

Notes on this clone: A junction end diverges from the germline sequence, so it may reflect a read error. The chain is built from TRBV6-5 and TRBJ1-6; D is undetermined. CDR1 is MNHEY, CDR2 SVGAGI, per germline. This CDR3 contains 13 residues. CDR3 bases: TGTGCCAGCAGCCCCCTCGAGGGAAACCTATTGGACTTT. Its protein product is CASSPLEGNLLDF.

This chain connects TRBV5-6 to TRBJ1-1; D is unresolved. The V gene lost 2 bases and the J gene lost 6 bases, with 5 bases spanning the gap. The length of the CDR3 is 11 residues. Germline CDR1 SGHDT, CDR2 YYEEEE. The CDR3 DNA follows: TGTGCCAGCAGCTTCAGTTCTGAAGCTTTCTTT. Translation gives CASSFSSEAFF.

The chain recombines TRBV5-3 with TRBJ2-3; TRBD2 is a possible D gene (6 bases). TRBV5-3 is given ORF status, its function remaining uncertain. V was cut by 3 bases and J by 0 bases, with 17 bases left in between. The CDR3 sequence is 17 residues long. CDR3 bases: TGTGCCAGAAGCTGCCGAAAGCAGACTAGTAGCACAGATACGCAGTATTTT. Its translation is CARSCRKQTSSTDTQYF.

V gene TRBV6-1 combines with J gene TRBJ2-7; a possible D gene is TRBD2 (6 bases). Trimming cost V 2 bases and J 3 bases, with 11 bases left between them. This CDR3 has 14 residues. CDR1 MNHNS and CDR2 SASEGT come from the germline V gene. The CDR3 nucleotides read TGTGCCAGCAGTGAACAGGAGGGAGGCTACGAGCAGTACTTC. It is translated as CASSEQEGGYEQYF.

The chain carries TRBV7-9 and TRBJ2-5, with 8 bases that match TRBD1. Trimming at V came to 6 bases and at J to 5 bases, leaving 5 bases not matched to a gene. This CDR3 contains 13 residues. Looked up from germline, CDR1 is SEHNR and CDR2 is FQNEAQ (reference sequence). The CDR3 DNA reads as TGTGCCAGCAGGACAGGGGCGGCCGAGACCCAGTACTTC. Translated: CASRTGAAETQYF.

This rearrangement joins TRBV5-6 to TRBJ1-5; D is unresolved. Germline V gives CDR1 SGHDT, CDR2 YYEEEE. The CDR3 spans 16 residues. The V end lost 4 bases, the J end lost 0 bases, and 14 bases lay between the germline ends. The CDR3 region is CASSPKPTFSNQPQHF. CDR3 nucleotide sequence: TGTGCCAGCAGCCCTAAACCGACATTTAGCAATCAGCCCCAGCATTTT.

Regarding this clone: A much larger clonotype is one base distant, so this may be a read error. V and J are TRBV28 and TRBJ2-2; no clear D gene. V lost 4 bases to trimming and J lost 0 bases, with 3 bases between them. This CDR3 region has 13 residues. Germline V gene sequence: CDR1 MDHEN, CDR2 SYDVKM. The CDR3 coding sequence is TGTGCCAGCAGTTACTCGAACACCGGGGAGCTGTTTTTT. Translating gives CASSYSNTGELFF. Based on the CDR3 plus reference TRBV28 and TRBJ2-2, the full variable domain is DVKVTQSSRYLVKRTGEKVFLECVQDMDHENMFWYRQDPGLGLRLIYFSYDVKMKEKGDIPEGYSVSREKKERFSLILESASTNQTSMYLCASSYSNTGELFFGEGSRLTVL.

The V call is TRBV4-1, the J call TRBJ2-7; D gene unclear. V lost 1 base and J lost 3, with 16 bases in between. CDR1 MGHRA and CDR2 YSYEKL come from the germline V gene. There are 16 residues in the CDR3. The CDR3 region is CASSQGEPLPGYEQYF. CDR3 DNA sequence: TGCGCCAGCAGCCAAGGAGAACCTCTCCCGGGCTACGAGCAGTACTTC.

This chain links TRBV19 with TRBJ2-2; TRBD1 aligns across 7 bases. The J segment lost 0 bases and the V segment lost 4 bases, leaving 17 bases of the junction unmatched. The CDR3 extends over 20 amino acids. Germline-derived CDR1 and CDR2 are LNHDA and SQIVND (reference sequence). The CDR3 coding sequence is TGTGCCAGTAGTAAGGGAAGGGACAGACTTCTCCTGGCGAACACCGGGGAGCTGTTTTTT. This gives the protein CASSKGRDRLLLANTGELFF.

The chain links TRBV5-1 to TRBJ2-5; the match to TRBD1 covers 8 bases. CDR1 and CDR2 (germline): SGHRS, YFSETQ. CDR3 length: 16 residues. V was pared by 5 bases and J by 1 base, with 10 bases of the junction left unmatched. CDR3 residues: CASRIGQGAFQETQYF. CDR3 in DNA: TGCGCCAGCAGAATAGGACAGGGTGCATTCCAAGAGACCCAGTACTTC. The full variable domain, rest sourced from reference TRBV5-1 and TRBJ2-5, is KAGVTQTPRYLIKTRGQQVTLSCSPISGHRSVSWYQQTPGQGLQFLFEYFSETQRNKGNFPGRFSGRQFSNSRSEMNVSTLELGDSALYLCASRIGQGAFQETQYFGPGTRLLVL.

The chain is built from TRBV29-1 and TRBJ2-3; 10 bases are shared with TRBD2. The CDR3 length is 15 residues. Looked up from germline, CDR1 is SQVTM and CDR2 is ANQGSEA. V lost 6 bases to trimming and J lost 2 bases; unmatched junction nucleotides: 8. The CDR3: CSVDGTSDHTDTQYF. CDR3 nucleotides: TGCAGCGTGGACGGGACTAGCGACCACACAGATACGCAGTATTTT.

This sequence joins TRBV6-6 and TRBJ1-2; unclear D gene. There are 13 residues in the CDR3. With 7 bases removed from V and 2 bases from J, the gap between germline ends came to 11 bases. Per germline, CDR1 MNHNY and CDR2 SVGAGI (reference sequence). The CDR3 sequence is CASTQTTNYGYTF. As DNA, the CDR3 is TGTGCCAGCACCCAGACAACAAACTATGGCTACACCTTC.

The chain links TRBV5-1 to TRBJ1-2, with D perhaps matching TRBD1 (6 bases). The germline V and J ends were trimmed by 3 bases and 4 bases, with 16 bases remaining between them. CDR1 is SGHRS and CDR2 is YFSETQ in the germline V gene. The CDR3 covers 15 residues. CDR3 amino acids: CASSWTPQGIYGYTF. The CDR3 nucleotides are TGCGCCAGCAGCTGGACCCCACAGGGTATCTATGGCTACACCTTC.

This clone has only a few counts. V usage is TRBV28 and J usage is TRBJ1-2, with D uncertain. This CDR3 region has 11 residues. The V gene's germline CDR1 is MDHEN and CDR2 SYDVKM. V was pared by 5 bases and J by 6 bases, with 7 bases between. Here the CDR3 DNA reads TGTGCCAGCAGTGACATGGATGGCTACACCTTC. It translates to CASSDMDGYTF.

The chain recombines TRBV3-1 (or the pseudogene TRBV3-2) with TRBJ1-4, with a possible D match to TRBD1 (5 bases). The germline gives CDR1 LGHDT, CDR2 YNNKEL (reference sequence). The CDR3 spans 14 residues. The germline V and J ends were trimmed by 1 base and 10 bases, with 13 bases remaining between them. The CDR3 sequence is CASSQGRARGKLFF. In DNA form, the CDR3 reads TGTGCCAGCAGCCAAGGCAGGGCGCGTGGAAAACTGTTTTTT.

The J gene is TRBJ1-2, the V gene TRBV5-1, with TRBD1 matching 10 bases. Germline loops: CDR1 SGHRS, CDR2 YFSETQ. J was trimmed by 7 bases and V by 4 bases; bases with no gene match: 7. CDR3 length: 14 amino acids. The CDR3 coding sequence is TGCGCCAGCAGCCTTGCCGGGACAGGGGCTGGCTACACCTTC. Amino acids: CASSLAGTGAGYTF.

V is TRBV29-1 and J is TRBJ2-5; 9 nucleotides line up with TRBD1. In germline, CDR1 is SQVTM, CDR2 ANQGSEA. V was clipped by 3 bases and J by 5 bases; unmatched bases: 4. The CDR3 is 13 residues long. This chain's CDR3 is CSVDEQGAETQYF. For the CDR3, the DNA is TGCAGCGTTGACGAACAGGGGGCTGAGACCCAGTACTTC.

The V and J genes are TRBV18 and TRBJ1-5, with D uncertain. V lost 2 bases and J 6 bases, leaving 8 bases between the germline ends. Germline CDR1 reads KGHSH; CDR2 reads LQKENI. This CDR3 region has 13 residues. The CDR3 protein is CASSPSMFQPQHF. The CDR3 DNA sequence: TGTGCCAGCTCACCATCAATGTTTCAGCCCCAGCATTTT.